The clone carrying this T cell receptor beta chain was recorded many times. Each CDR3 protein is one row after TCRdb ran MiXCR on the RACE reads. The top ten hold 2.4% of the sample, which has 95,000 to 150,000 distinct CDR3 sequences, approximately 11% seen once. This CDR3 has 11 amino acids. Per the germline V gene, CDR1 is SQVTM and CDR2 is ANQGSEA. J gave up 6 bases and V 7 bases, and 5 bases lay outside the gene matches. The data were taken from a study of human T cells and chemical hapten exposure. Described time point: patch test 3, about 24 weeks after DPC sensitization. The treatment: therapeutic diphenylcyclopropenone sensitization with weekly scalp DPC. From whole blood left unfractionated, total RNA was extracted.

Sample: whole blood, taken in connection with sensitization to the hapten diphenylcyclopropenone (DPC). The J gene is TRBJ2-7, the V gene TRBV29-1; 8 bases match TRBD1. The source of this sequence is a woman in her fifties or sixties with alopecia areata. Some clones in this sample may be carry-over from other donors' samples. The CDR3: CSAETGGEQYF. CDR3 sequence (DNA): TGCAGCGCCGAAACAGGGGGCGAGCAGTACTTC.